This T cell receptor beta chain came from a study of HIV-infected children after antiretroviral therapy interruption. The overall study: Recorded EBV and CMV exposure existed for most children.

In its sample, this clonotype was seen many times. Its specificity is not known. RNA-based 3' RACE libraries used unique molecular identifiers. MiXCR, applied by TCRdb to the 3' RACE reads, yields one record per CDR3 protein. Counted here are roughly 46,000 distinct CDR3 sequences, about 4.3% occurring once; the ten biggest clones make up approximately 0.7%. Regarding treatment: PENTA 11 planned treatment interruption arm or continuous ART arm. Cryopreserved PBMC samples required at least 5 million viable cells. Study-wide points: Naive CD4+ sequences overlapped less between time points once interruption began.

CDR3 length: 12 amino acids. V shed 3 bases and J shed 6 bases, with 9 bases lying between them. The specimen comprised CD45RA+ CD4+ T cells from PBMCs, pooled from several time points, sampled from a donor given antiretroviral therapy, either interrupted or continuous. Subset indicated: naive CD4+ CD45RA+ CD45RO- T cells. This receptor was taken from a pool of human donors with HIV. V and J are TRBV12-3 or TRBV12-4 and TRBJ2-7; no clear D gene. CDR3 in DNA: TGTGCCAGCAGTTTCGAGACCGCCGAGCAGTACTTC. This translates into CASSFETAEQYF.